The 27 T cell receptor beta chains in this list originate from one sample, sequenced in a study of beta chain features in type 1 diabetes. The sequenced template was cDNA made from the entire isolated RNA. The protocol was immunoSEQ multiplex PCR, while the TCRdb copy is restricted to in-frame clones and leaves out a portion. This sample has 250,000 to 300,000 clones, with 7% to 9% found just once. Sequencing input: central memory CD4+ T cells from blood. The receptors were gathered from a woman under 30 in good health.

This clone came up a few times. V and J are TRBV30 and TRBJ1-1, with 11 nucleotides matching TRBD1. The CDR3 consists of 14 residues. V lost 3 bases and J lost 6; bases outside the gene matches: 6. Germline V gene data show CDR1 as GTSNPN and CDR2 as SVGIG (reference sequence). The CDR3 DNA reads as TGTGCCTGGAGCCCGGGGGACAGGGGGGCTGAAGCTTTCTTT. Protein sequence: CAWSPGDRGAEAFF.

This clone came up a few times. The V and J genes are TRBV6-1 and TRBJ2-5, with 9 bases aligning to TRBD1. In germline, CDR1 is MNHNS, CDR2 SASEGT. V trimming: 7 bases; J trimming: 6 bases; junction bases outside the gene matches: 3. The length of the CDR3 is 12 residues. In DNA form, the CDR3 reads TGTGCCAGCATTGGGACAGGGAAGACCCAGTACTTC. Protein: CASIGTGKTQYF.

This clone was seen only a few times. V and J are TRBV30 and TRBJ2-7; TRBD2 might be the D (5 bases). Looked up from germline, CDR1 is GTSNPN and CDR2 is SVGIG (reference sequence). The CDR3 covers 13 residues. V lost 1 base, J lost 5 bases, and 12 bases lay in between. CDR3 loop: CAWSGSGSHEQYF. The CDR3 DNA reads TGTGCCTGGAGTGGCTCGGGGAGCCACGAGCAGTACTTC.

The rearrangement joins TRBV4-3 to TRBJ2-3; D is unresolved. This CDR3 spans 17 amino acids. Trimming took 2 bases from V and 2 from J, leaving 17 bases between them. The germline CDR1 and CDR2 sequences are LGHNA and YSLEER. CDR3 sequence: CASSQSWGGVSTDTQYF. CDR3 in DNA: TGCGCCAGCAGCCAATCGTGGGGTGGGGTTTCCACAGATACGCAGTATTTT.

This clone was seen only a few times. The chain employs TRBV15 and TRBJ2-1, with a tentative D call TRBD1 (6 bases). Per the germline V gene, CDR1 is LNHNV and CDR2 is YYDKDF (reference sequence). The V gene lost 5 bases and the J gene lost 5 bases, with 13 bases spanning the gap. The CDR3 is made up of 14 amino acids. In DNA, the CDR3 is TGTGCCACCAGCGGCGGACAGAAGAACAATGAGCAGTTCTTC. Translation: CATSGGQKNNEQFF.

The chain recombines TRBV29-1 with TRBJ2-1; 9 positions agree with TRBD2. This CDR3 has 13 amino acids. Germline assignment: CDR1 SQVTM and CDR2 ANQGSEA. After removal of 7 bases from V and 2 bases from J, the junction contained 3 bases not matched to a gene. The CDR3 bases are TGCAGCGGTAAGCGGGGGGCCTACAATGAGCAGTTCTTC. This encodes CSGKRGAYNEQFF.

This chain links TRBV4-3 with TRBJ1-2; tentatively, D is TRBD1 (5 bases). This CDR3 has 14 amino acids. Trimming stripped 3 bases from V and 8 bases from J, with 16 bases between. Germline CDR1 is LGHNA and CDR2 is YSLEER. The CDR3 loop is CASSHGGVGKGYTF. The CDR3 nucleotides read TGCGCCAGCAGCCACGGAGGGGTGGGGAAGGGCTACACCTTC.

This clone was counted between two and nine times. The CDR3 sequence: CASISSRTGWGEQFF. For the CDR3, the DNA is TGTGCCAGCATAAGTTCTAGGACGGGGTGGGGTGAGCAGTTCTTC. The chain uses TRBV7-2 and TRBJ2-1, with a tentative D call TRBD2 (5 bases). The ends were cut back, 7 bases at V and 9 bases at J, with 22 bases in the middle. Germline lookup yields CDR1 SGHTA and CDR2 FQGNSA. CDR3 length: 15 amino acids. The variable domain in full, with the rest retrieved from reference TRBV7-2 and TRBJ2-1, is GAGVSQSPSNKVTEKGKDVELRCDPISGHTALYWYRQSLGQGLEFLIYFQGNSAPDKSGLPSDRFSAERTGGSVSTLTIQRTQQEDSAVYLCASISSRTGWGEQFFGPGTRLTVL.

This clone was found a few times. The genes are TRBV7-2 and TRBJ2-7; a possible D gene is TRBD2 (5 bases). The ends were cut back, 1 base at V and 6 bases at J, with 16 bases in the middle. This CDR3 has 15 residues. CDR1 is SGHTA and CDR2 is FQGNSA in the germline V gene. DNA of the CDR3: TGTGCCAGCAGCTTAGATCCTCCCGGGGTGGGCGAGCAGTACGTC. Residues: CASSLDPPGVGEQYV.

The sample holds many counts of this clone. The DNA of the CDR3 is TGTGCCAGCAGCGACGGGACAGGGGCTGGCGAGCAGTACTTC. Translated: CASSDGTGAGEQYF. The rearrangement uses TRBV9 and TRBJ2-7; 10 bases line up with TRBD1. The V and J ends lost 3 bases and 6 bases, in that order; junction bases with no gene match: 6. Germline V gene sequence: CDR1 SGDLS, CDR2 YYNGEE. CDR3 size: 14 residues.

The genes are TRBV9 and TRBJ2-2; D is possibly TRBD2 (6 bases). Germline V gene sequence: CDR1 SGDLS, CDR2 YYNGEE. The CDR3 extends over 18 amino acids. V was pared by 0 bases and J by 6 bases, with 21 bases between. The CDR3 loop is CASSVDDLSGGLAGELFF. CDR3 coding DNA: TGTGCCAGCAGCGTAGACGACCTATCTGGGGGGTTGGCCGGGGAGCTGTTTTTT.

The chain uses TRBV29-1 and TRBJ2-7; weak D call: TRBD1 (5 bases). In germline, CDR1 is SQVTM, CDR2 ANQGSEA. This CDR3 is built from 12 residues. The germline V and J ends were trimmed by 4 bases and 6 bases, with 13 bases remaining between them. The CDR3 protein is CSVAGSLGEQYV. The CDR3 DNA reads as TGCAGCGTTGCAGGGTCTCTCGGCGAGCAGTACGTC.

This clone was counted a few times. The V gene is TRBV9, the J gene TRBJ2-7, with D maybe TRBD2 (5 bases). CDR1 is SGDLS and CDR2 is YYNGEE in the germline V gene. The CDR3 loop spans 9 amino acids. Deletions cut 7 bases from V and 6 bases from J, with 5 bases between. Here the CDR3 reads CASRGEQYF. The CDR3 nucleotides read TGTGCCAGCCGGGGCGAGCAGTACTTC.

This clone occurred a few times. CDR3 sequence (DNA): TGCACCAGCAGCCAAGATTTGCAGCCCCAGCATTTT. Its translation is CTSSQDLQPQHF. The gene calls are TRBV1 and TRBJ1-5. TRBV1 corresponds to a pseudogene. The CDR3 is 12 residues long.

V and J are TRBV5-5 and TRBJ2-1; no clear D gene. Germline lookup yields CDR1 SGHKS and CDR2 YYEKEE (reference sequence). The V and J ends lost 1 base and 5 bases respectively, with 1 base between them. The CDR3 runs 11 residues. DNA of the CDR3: TGTGCCAGCAGCTTGAACAATGAGCAGTTCTTC. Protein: CASSLNNEQFF. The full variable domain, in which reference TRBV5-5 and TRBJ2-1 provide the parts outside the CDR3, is DAGVTQSPTHLIKTRGQQVTLRCSPISGHKSVSWYQQVLGQGPQFIFQYYEKEERGRGNFPDRFSARQFPNYSSELNVNALLLGDSALYLCASSLNNEQFFGPGTRLTVL.

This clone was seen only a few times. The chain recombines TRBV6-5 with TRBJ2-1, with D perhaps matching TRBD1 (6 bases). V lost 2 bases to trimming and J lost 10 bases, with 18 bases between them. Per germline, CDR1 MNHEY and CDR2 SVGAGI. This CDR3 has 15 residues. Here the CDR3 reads CASSYTGQVRGEQFF. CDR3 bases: TGTGCCAGCAGTTACACGGGTCAGGTGAGGGGGGAGCAGTTCTTC.

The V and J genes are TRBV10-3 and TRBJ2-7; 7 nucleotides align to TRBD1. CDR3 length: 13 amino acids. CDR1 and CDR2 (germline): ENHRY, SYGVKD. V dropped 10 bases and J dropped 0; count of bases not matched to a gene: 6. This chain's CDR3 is CASLRGYSYEQYF. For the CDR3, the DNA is TGTGCCAGTCTCAGGGGGTACTCCTACGAGCAGTACTTC.

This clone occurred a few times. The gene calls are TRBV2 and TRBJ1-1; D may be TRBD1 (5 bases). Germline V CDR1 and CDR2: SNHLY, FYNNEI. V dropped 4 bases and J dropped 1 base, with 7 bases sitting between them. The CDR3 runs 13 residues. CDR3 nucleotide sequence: TGTGCCAGCAGTGGACAGCCGAACACTGAAGCTTTCTTT. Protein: CASSGQPNTEAFF. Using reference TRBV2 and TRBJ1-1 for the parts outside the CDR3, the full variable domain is EPEVTQTPSHQVTQMGQEVILRCVPISNHLYFYWYRQILGQKVEFLVSFYNNEISEKSEIFDDQFSVERPDGSNFTLKIRSTKLEDSAMYFCASSGQPNTEAFFGQGTRLTVV.

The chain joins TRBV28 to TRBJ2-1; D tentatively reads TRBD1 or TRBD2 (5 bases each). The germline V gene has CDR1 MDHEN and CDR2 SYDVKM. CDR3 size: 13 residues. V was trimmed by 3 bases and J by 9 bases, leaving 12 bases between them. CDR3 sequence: CASSFNWGFEQFF. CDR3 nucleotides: TGTGCCAGCAGTTTTAATTGGGGGTTTGAGCAGTTCTTC.

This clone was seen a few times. CDR3 sequence reads: CASGVDSGQGAQEQYF. The CDR3 nucleotides read TGTGCTAGTGGTGTGGATTCGGGACAGGGGGCGCAAGAGCAGTACTTC. The J gene is TRBJ2-7, the V gene TRBV12-5, with 12 positions matching TRBD1. The length of the CDR3 is 16 residues. V gave up 5 bases and J gave up 7 bases; unmatched junction bases: 12. Germline CDR1 is LGHNT and CDR2 is FRNRAP.

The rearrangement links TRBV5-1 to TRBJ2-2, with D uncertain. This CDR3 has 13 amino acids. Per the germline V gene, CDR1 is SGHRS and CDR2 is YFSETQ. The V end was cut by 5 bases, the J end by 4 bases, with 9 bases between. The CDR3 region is CASSLDLTGELFF. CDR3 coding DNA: TGCGCCAGCAGTTTAGATCTCACCGGGGAGCTGTTTTTT.

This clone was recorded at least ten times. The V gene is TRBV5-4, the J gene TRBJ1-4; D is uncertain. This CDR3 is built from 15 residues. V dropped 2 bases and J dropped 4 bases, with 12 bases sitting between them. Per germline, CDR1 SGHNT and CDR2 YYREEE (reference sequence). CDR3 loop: CASSFGGANNEKLFF. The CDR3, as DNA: TGTGCCAGCAGCTTTGGAGGAGCCAATAATGAAAAACTGTTTTTT.

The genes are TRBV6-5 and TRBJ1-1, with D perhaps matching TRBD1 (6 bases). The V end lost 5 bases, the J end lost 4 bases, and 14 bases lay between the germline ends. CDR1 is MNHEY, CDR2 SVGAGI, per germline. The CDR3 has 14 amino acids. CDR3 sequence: CASSKQGWGTEAFF. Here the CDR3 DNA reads TGTGCCAGCAGTAAACAGGGATGGGGCACTGAAGCTTTCTTT.

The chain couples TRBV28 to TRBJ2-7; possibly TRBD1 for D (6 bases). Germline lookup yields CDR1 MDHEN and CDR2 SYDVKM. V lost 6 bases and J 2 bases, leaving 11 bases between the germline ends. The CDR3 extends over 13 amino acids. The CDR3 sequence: CASRSDSTYEQYV. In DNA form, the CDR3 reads TGTGCCAGCAGATCGGACAGCACCTACGAGCAGTACGTC.

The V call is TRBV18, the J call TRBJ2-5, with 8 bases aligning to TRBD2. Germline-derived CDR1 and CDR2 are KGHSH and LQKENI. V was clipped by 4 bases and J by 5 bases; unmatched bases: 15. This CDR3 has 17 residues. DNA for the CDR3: TGTGCCAGCTCACTCTACGAGATGGGACTAGACGACGAGACCCAGTACTTC. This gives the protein CASSLYEMGLDDETQYF.

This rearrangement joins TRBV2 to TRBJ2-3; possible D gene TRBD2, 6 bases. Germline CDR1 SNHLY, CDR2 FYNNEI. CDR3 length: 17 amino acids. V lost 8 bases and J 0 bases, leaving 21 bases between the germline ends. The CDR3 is CASAGPPSPTSTDTQYF. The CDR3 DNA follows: TGTGCCAGCGCGGGGCCCCCTAGCCCTACCAGCACAGATACGCAGTATTTT.

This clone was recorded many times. DNA of the CDR3: TGTGCCAGCAGCCAAGATACCAGGGGCTATGGCTACACCTTC. Its translation is CASSQDTRGYGYTF. The rearrangement uses TRBV14 and TRBJ1-2; tentative D call: TRBD1 (6 bases). The length of the CDR3 is 14 residues. Trimming shortened V by 0 bases and J by 4 bases, and 9 bases separated the two germline ends. Germline V gene sequence: CDR1 SGHDN, CDR2 FVKESK.